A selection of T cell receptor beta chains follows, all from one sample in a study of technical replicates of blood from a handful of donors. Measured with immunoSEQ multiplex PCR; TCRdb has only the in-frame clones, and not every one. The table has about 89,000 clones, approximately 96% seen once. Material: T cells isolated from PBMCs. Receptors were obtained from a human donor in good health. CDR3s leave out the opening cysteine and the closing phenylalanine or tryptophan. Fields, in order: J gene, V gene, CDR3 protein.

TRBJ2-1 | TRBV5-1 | ASSFQGGGNEQF
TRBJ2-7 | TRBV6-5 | ASSRLGAHEDEQY
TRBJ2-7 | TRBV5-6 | ASRLAGTAEQY
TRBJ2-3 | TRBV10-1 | ASRKTGPDTQY
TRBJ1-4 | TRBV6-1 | ASSEVHRVVEKLF
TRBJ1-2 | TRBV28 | ASSLTGDYGYT
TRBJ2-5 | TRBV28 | ASSFGLAGGETQY
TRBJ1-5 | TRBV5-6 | ASSLTGSNQPQH
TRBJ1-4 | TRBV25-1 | ASSRYTGTGMREKLF
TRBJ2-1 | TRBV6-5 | ASSQGGRGSWGQF
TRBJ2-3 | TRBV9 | ASSVRLAGTDTQY
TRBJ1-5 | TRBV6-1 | ASSDGLVSNQPQH
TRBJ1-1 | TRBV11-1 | ASSLDTGGRAF
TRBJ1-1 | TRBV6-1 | ASRGQPNTEAF
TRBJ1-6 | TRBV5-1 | ASSAGTASSYNSPLH